These 7 T cell receptor beta chains were sequenced from one sample in a study of T cells in Graves' hyperthyroidism and ophthalmopathy. The investigators amplified TCR beta CDR3 regions from RNA transcripts. First-round RT-PCR with HTBI primers amplified the TCR CDR3 region. In TCRdb, the multiplex PCR reads were re-called with MiXCR into one record per CDR3 protein. Here the sample spans just under 750,000 distinct CDR3 sequences, roughly 32% being singletons. The specimen was blood. Source of these receptors: a woman aged 40 to 50 with Graves' hyperthyroidism.

This chain joins TRBV25-1 and TRBJ2-5; the match to TRBD1 covers 9 bases. CDR1 is MGHDK, CDR2 SYGVNS, per germline. J gave up 5 bases and V 4 bases, and 5 bases lay outside the gene matches. This CDR3 region has 14 residues. Here the CDR3 reads CASSVTGGEETQYF. CDR3 sequence (DNA): TGTGCCAGCAGTGTTACAGGGGGCGAGGAGACCCAGTACTTC.

As concerns this clonotype: A read error is possible here, since a much larger clone lies one base away. As the CDR3 is not closed by the conserved phenylalanine or tryptophan, this likely results from a read error. CDR3 sequence (DNA): TGTGCCAGCAGCTTAGTGGTTTCTGCATCCTACGAGCAGTACCTC. This translates into CASSLVVSASYEQYL. This chain joins TRBV7-2 and TRBJ2-7; D gene unclear. V lost 1 base and J 1 base, leaving 11 bases between the germline ends. The germline gives CDR1 SGHTA, CDR2 FQGNSA. CDR3 size: 15 residues.

This clonotype was found many times. The rearrangement joins TRBV19 to TRBJ2-2, with D possibly being TRBD1 or TRBD2 (5 bases each). CDR1 and CDR2 from the germline V gene are LNHDA and SQIVND (reference sequence). Trimming pared 3 bases from V and 6 bases from J, leaving 5 bases between. CDR3 length equals 12 residues. The CDR3: CASSMGAGELFF. In DNA, the CDR3 is TGTGCCAGTAGTATGGGGGCCGGGGAGCTGTTTTTT.

Points on this clonotype: Since a much larger clone is just one base distant, this may be a read error. The V gene is TRBV7-2, the J gene TRBJ1-1, with TRBD1 as a possible D gene (5 bases). The CDR3 loop spans 13 amino acids. The germline CDR1 and CDR2 sequences are SGHTA and FQGNSA. The DNA of the CDR3 is TGTGCCAGCAGCCCAGGGAAGAGCACTGAAGCTCTCTTT. Amino acids: CASSPGKSTEALF.

In the case of this clonotype: The CDR3 carries no conserved terminal phenylalanine or tryptophan, so it likely arises from a read error. J is TRBJ2-6 and V is TRBV19, with TRBD2 as a possible D gene (5 bases). Germline V gene sequence: CDR1 LNHDA, CDR2 SQIVND (reference sequence). This CDR3 is built from 15 residues. Trimming took 3 bases from V and 2 from J, leaving 8 bases between them. In DNA, the CDR3 is TGTGCCAGTAGTATGAGGGAACCTGGGGCCAACGTCCTGACTCCA. Encoded protein: CASSMREPGANVLTP.

This clonotype occurred once. A read error may produce the germline difference seen at one junction end. The CDR3 region has the DNA TGTGCCAGCAGTTACGAGTATGGCTGCACCTTC. Translating gives CASSYEYGCTF. This chain uses TRBV6-6 with TRBJ1-2; D ambiguous. Germline V CDR1 and CDR2: MNHNY, SVGAGI (reference sequence). The CDR3 runs to 11 residues.

J is TRBJ1-5 and V is TRBV2; 9 bases align to TRBD1. From germline, CDR1 is SNHLY and CDR2 FYNNEI. After removal of 4 bases from V and 6 bases from J, the junction contained 4 bases not matched to a gene. CDR3 size: 14 residues. The CDR3 is CASSAQGAFQPQHF. DNA for the CDR3: TGTGCCAGCAGTGCACAGGGGGCTTTTCAGCCCCAGCATTTT.